The 8 T cell receptor beta chains listed next were all sequenced from one sample in a study of T cells in Graves' hyperthyroidism and ophthalmopathy. The investigators amplified TCR beta CDR3 regions from RNA transcripts. The TCR CDR3 was amplified in a first-round RT-PCR using the HTBI primer set. TCRdb reprocessed the multiplex PCR reads with MiXCR, giving one entry per CDR3 protein. The sample has about 530,000 distinct CDR3 sequences; 15% to 20% are singletons. The sample was blood. These receptors all stem from a young woman with Graves' ophthalmopathy.

This clonotype has ten or more counts. V is TRBV11-2 and J is TRBJ2-3, with D unresolved. Deletions cut 1 base from V and 4 bases from J, with 6 bases between. CDR1 is SGHAT and CDR2 is FQNNGV in the germline V gene. The CDR3 covers 13 residues. In nucleotides, the CDR3 is TGTGCCAGCAGCTTAGGGTCGTCAGATACGCAGTATTTT. It translates to CASSLGSSDTQYF.

The rearrangement links TRBV7-2 to TRBJ2-7, with 8 bases matching TRBD2. Trimming at V came to 4 bases and at J to 2 bases, leaving 13 bases not matched to a gene. The CDR3 is made up of 17 amino acids. Per the germline V gene, CDR1 is SGHTA and CDR2 is FQGNSA. In nucleotides, the CDR3 is TGTGCCAGCAGCTCAACCGGAGCGGGGGTGATCACCTACGAGCAGTACTTC. Translating it yields CASSSTGAGVITYEQYF.

In this sample, this clonotype turned up many times. This chain connects TRBV11-2 to TRBJ2-3; 12 bases are shared with TRBD2. The CDR3 extends over 16 amino acids. From germline, CDR1 is SGHAT and CDR2 FQNNGV. V lost 3 bases to trimming and J lost 2 bases; unmatched junction nucleotides: 3. The CDR3 here is CASSFLAGGPTDTQYF. Here the CDR3 DNA reads TGTGCCAGCAGCTTCCTAGCGGGAGGGCCCACAGATACGCAGTATTTT.

This clonotype was recorded at least ten times. The genes are TRBV7-2 and TRBJ2-7, with 10 bases lining up with TRBD1. Losses at the gene ends were 5 bases for V and 7 bases for J; bases not matched to a gene: 11. The germline V gene has CDR1 SGHTA and CDR2 FQGNSA. There are 15 residues in the CDR3. Here the CDR3 DNA reads TGTGCCAGCAGCAACCCGGGACAGGGGCTACGAGAGCAGTACTTC. Translated: CASSNPGQGLREQYF.

The rearrangement joins TRBV29-1 to TRBJ2-7; 10 nucleotides line up with TRBD1. The V gene end was trimmed by 0 bases and the J gene end by 2 bases; junction bases not matched to a gene: 4. There are 15 residues in the CDR3. Germline CDR1 and CDR2: SQVTM and ANQGSEA. CDR3 sequence: CSVEDSGQGTYEQYF. CDR3 bases: TGCAGCGTTGAAGATTCGGGACAGGGGACCTACGAGCAGTACTTC.

Details on this clonotype: One junction end does not reproduce the germline sequence, and a read error may be involved. This chain uses TRBV7-9 with TRBJ2-5; a weak D match, TRBD2 (5 bases). The germline gives CDR1 SEHNR, CDR2 FQNEAQ (reference sequence). The CDR3 consists of 15 residues. The CDR3 loop is CASSLASPGVETQYF. The CDR3 DNA sequence: TGTGCTAGCAGCTTAGCATCCCCCGGGGTCGAGACCCAGTACTTC.

The CDR3 loop is CASSIAPTASMNTEAFF. For the CDR3, the DNA is TGTGCCAGTAGTATAGCCCCCACAGCGAGCATGAACACTGAAGCTTTCTTT. This sequence joins TRBV19 and TRBJ1-1; the D is unclear. Germline V gene data show CDR1 as LNHDA and CDR2 as SQIVND (reference sequence). Trimming took 1 base from V and 0 from J, leaving 15 bases between them. This CDR3 spans 17 amino acids.

This clonotype has just a few counts. The rearrangement uses TRBV7-6 and TRBJ2-1, with 9 bases aligning to TRBD2. Germline V gives CDR1 SGHVS, CDR2 FNYEAQ. V shed 4 bases and J 1 base; nucleotides not matched to a gene: 5. The CDR3 extends over 16 amino acids. The CDR3 sequence: CASSSSTSGSYNEQFF. The CDR3 nucleotides read TGTGCCAGCAGCTCATCTACTAGCGGGTCCTACAATGAGCAGTTCTTC.